The following is a T cell receptor (beta chain) sequence with its context. These data are taken from a study of blood T cell repertoires in COVID-19. Overall study context: Samples came from the United States, Italy and Spain, spanning acute and convalescent COVID-19. PBMCs, B-cell-depleted T cells, or T cells were the source of the cDNA or gDNA that made up the material.

Per the authors' pipeline: The authors estimated nucleated cell counts from reference gene primer amplification. The protocol was immunoSEQ multiplex PCR, while the TCRdb copy is restricted to in-frame clones and leaves out a portion. V and J calls plus clone size are reproduced from that table; the DNA served to infer D and trimming. The sample has under 50,000 clones; about nine tenths are singletons. The CDR3 is 18 residues long. The germline V gene has CDR1 SEHNR and CDR2 FQNEAQ (reference sequence). Trimming removed 4 bases from V and 8 bases from J; junction bases left unmatched: 20. This clonotype originated in a man in his sixties or seventies with active COVID-19. The chain joins TRBV7-9 to TRBJ2-1; 7 positions agree with TRBD1. The specimen sequenced was peripheral blood. The CDR3 DNA sequence: TGTGCCAGCAGCTCCCAGGGGGAAACAGGGGCAGGAATGGATGAGCAGTTCTTC. As protein: CASSSQGETGAGMDEQFF. Full variable domain (outside the CDR3, taken from reference TRBV7-9 and TRBJ2-1): DTGVSQNPRHKITKRGQNVTFRCDPISEHNRLYWYRQTLGQGPEFLTYFQNEAQLEKSRLLSDRFSAERPKGSFSTLEIQRTEQGDSAMYLCASSSQGETGAGMDEQFFGPGTRLTVL.